What follows are 15 T cell receptor beta chains derived from one specimen sequenced in a study of OX40 agonist ivuxolimab in advanced cancers. Here immunoSEQ multiplex PCR was the method, and the copy in TCRdb shows in-frame clones only, minus some. The sample carries about 69,000 clones, around 87% recorded once. Specimen: CD4+ or CD8+ T cells sorted from blood, collected in a trial of the OX40 agonist ivuxolimab. The receptors derive from an adult with an advanced solid tumor such as melanoma, head and neck, liver or kidney cancer.

V and J are TRBV6-1 and TRBJ2-7; a possible D gene is TRBD2 (5 bases). Germline CDR1 is MNHNS and CDR2 is SASEGT. The CDR3 runs to 15 residues. V was shortened by 0 bases and J by 4 bases, with 13 bases between the two germline ends. CDR3: CASSEADGGYYEQYF. The CDR3 bases are TGTGCCAGCAGTGAAGCGGATGGCGGGTATTACGAGCAGTACTTC.

J is TRBJ2-7 and V is TRBV7-9, with D uncertain. This CDR3 contains 12 residues. V dropped 2 bases and J dropped 0 bases, with 2 bases sitting between them. Germline loops: CDR1 SEHNR, CDR2 FQNEAQ (reference sequence). The CDR3 coding sequence is TGTGCCAGCAGCTTAAACTCCTACGAGCAGTACTTC. This sequence encodes CASSLNSYEQYF.

V and J are TRBV28 and TRBJ1-1, with 7 bases fitting TRBD1. Germline V gene sequence: CDR1 MDHEN, CDR2 SYDVKM. V was pared by 10 bases and J by 4 bases, with 15 bases of the junction left unmatched. The CDR3 is 15 amino acids. The CDR3 loop is CATREGGLRGTEAFF. The CDR3 DNA reads as TGTGCCACCCGAGAAGGGGGCCTAAGGGGCACTGAAGCTTTCTTT.

This chain links TRBV19 with TRBJ1-5, with D hard to call. The CDR3 runs to 14 residues. Looked up from germline, CDR1 is LNHDA and CDR2 is SQIVND (reference sequence). The V and J ends lost 3 bases and 3 bases respectively, with 9 bases between them. CDR3 coding DNA: TGTGCCAGTAGTATGTTAACAGACAATCAGCCCCAGCATTTT. Translated, it gives CASSMLTDNQPQHF.

This clone appeared a few times. This chain joins TRBV5-4 and TRBJ1-2; 10 bases align to TRBD1. Germline CDR1 SGHNT, CDR2 YYREEE (reference sequence). This CDR3 comprises 15 residues. V shed 6 bases, J shed 8 bases, and the junction held 13 bases outside the gene matches. This chain's CDR3 is CASTAPGTGVLGYTF. Written as DNA, the CDR3 is TGTGCCAGCACCGCACCCGGGACAGGGGTTCTCGGCTACACCTTC.

The chain couples TRBV4-3 to TRBJ1-4; possibly TRBD1 for D (5 bases). V lost 1 base to trimming and J lost 7 bases, with 10 bases between them. Germline CDR1 is LGHNA and CDR2 is YSLEER. CDR3 size: 14 residues. CDR3 nucleotide sequence: TGCGCCAGCAGCCAAGGTTGGGGGACTGAAAAACTGTTTTTT. Protein product: CASSQGWGTEKLFF.

This clone was observed a handful of times. This chain connects TRBV3-2 to TRBJ2-1. TRBV3-2 is a pseudogene. CDR3 length equals 9 residues. In nucleotides, the CDR3 is TGTGCCAGCAGGGGTGAGCAGTTCTTC. This encodes CASRGEQFF.

The rearrangement uses TRBV6-5 and TRBJ2-2; tentatively, D is TRBD2 (6 bases). The CDR3 has 15 amino acids. Germline lookup yields CDR1 MNHEY and CDR2 SVGAGI. With 7 bases removed from V and 0 bases from J, the gap between germline ends came to 12 bases. The CDR3 loop is CASNRERANTGELFF. The CDR3 DNA follows: TGTGCCAGCAACCGGGAGAGGGCGAACACCGGGGAGCTGTTTTTT.

The chain is built from TRBV29-1 and TRBJ2-6; 8 nucleotides align to TRBD2. Germline-derived CDR1 and CDR2 are SQVTM and ANQGSEA. The CDR3 totals 14 residues. Trimming took 5 bases from V and 2 from J; bases not matched to a gene: 2. CDR3 amino acids: CSVPGGAGANVLTF. CDR3 DNA sequence: TGCAGCGTTCCGGGAGGGGCTGGGGCCAACGTCCTGACTTTC. Filled out from reference TRBV29-1 and TRBJ2-6, the complete variable domain reads SAVISQKPSRDICQRGTSLTIQCQVDSQVTMMFWYRQQPGQSLTLIATANQGSEATYESGFVIDKFPISRPNLTFSTLTVSNMSPEDSSIYLCSVPGGAGANVLTFGAGSRLTVL.

The chain uses TRBV30 and TRBJ2-6; no reliable D call. Trimming cost V 8 bases and J 0 bases, with 8 bases left between them. This CDR3 contains 13 residues. Germline CDR1 GTSNPN, CDR2 SVGIG (reference sequence). CDR3 amino acids: CARSSSGANVLTF. CDR3 DNA sequence: TGTGCCCGCTCCAGCTCTGGGGCCAACGTCCTGACTTTC.

The genes are TRBV5-1 and TRBJ1-5; D uncertain. Trimming stripped 0 bases from V and 6 bases from J, with 13 bases between. Germline V gene data show CDR1 as SGHRS and CDR2 as YFSETQ. The CDR3 loop spans 15 amino acids. The CDR3 loop reads CASSLDGSRSQPQHF. The DNA for the CDR3 is TGCGCCAGCAGCTTGGATGGCTCTCGCAGTCAGCCCCAGCATTTT.

In DNA form, the CDR3 reads TGCGCCAGCAGCCAAGGCAGACTGGGGCGAGAAAAACTGTTTTTT. This sequence encodes CASSQGRLGREKLFF. The rearrangement links TRBV4-3 to TRBJ1-4; the D gene is possibly TRBD1 (5 bases). V lost 1 base and J 8 bases, leaving 14 bases between the germline ends. Germline lookup yields CDR1 LGHNA and CDR2 YSLEER. The CDR3 runs 15 residues.

The CDR3 region is CASRSTGTRIVEQYF. Here the CDR3 DNA reads TGTGCCAGCAGATCAACCGGGACTAGGATTGTTGAGCAGTACTTC. The chain links TRBV6-6 to TRBJ2-7, with 8 bases fitting TRBD2. Unmatched junction bases numbered 14, after V lost 6 bases and J lost 7 bases. Germline-derived CDR1 and CDR2 are MNHNY and SVGAGI (reference sequence). This CDR3 is 15 amino acids long.

This clone was seen a few times. The chain carries TRBV27 and TRBJ2-2; TRBD1 matches at 8 bases. Germline V gives CDR1 MNHEY, CDR2 SMNVEV (reference sequence). V gave up 5 bases and J gave up 6 bases; unmatched junction bases: 11. The CDR3 covers 16 residues. CDR3: CASSPGTGGAPGELFF. CDR3 DNA: TGTGCCAGCAGTCCCGGGACAGGTGGGGCCCCCGGGGAGCTGTTTTTT.

This chain links TRBV18 with TRBJ2-6, with D tentatively TRBD2 (6 bases). The germline gives CDR1 KGHSH, CDR2 LQKENI. CDR3 length: 17 residues. Trimming cost V 3 bases and J 4 bases, with 16 bases left between them. CDR3: CASSPLEGRSGANVLTF. The CDR3 coding sequence is TGTGCCAGCTCACCCTTGGAGGGAAGATCCGGGGCCAACGTCCTGACTTTC.